What follows describes a single TCR beta chain. These data are taken from a study of T cells in localized non-small cell lung cancer. Germline V gives CDR1 LNHDA, CDR2 SQIVND (reference sequence). This CDR3 is 19 amino acids long. The junction had 16 bases not matched to a gene; V was cut back by 5 bases and J by 0 bases. Libraries were prepared by immunoSEQ multiplex PCR; TCRdb keeps only in-frame clonotypes and omits some of them. The profile shows several hundred clones, about a fifth of them singletons. The sequence derives from a man aged 40-75 years with stage I squamous cell lung carcinoma. The sequenced sample was lung tumor tissue, obtained before any cancer treatment. This chain uses TRBV19 with TRBJ2-1; 7 bases match TRBD2. The DNA for the CDR3 is TGTGCCAGTAGTCCCGGGACTATCGGCGCCATTGGCTCCTACAATGAGCAGTTCTTC. It translates to CASSPGTIGAIGSYNEQFF. The whole variable domain, remainder taken from reference TRBV19 and TRBJ2-1, is DGGITQSPKYLFRKEGQNVTLSCEQNLNHDAMYWYRQDPGQGLRLIYYSQIVNDFQKGDIAEGYSVSREKKESFPLTVTSAQKNPTAFYLCASSPGTIGAIGSYNEQFFGPGTRLTVL.